This T cell receptor (beta chain) was captured by sequencing in a study of blood T cells in healthy people across ages. In the study overall: With template switching, about one barcoded beta molecule was captured per two T cells.

In its sample, this clonotype was seen a few times. The antigen is not known. The CDR3 runs to 15 residues. Trimming cost V 4 bases and J 3 bases; bases outside gene matches: 6. Germline loops: CDR1 SGHTA, CDR2 FQGNSA. Findings and caveats of the study: Possibly, changes in expanded clonotypes were confounded because donor CMV status was unknown. Compared with aged donors, long-lived donors showed fewer expanded clones, suggesting selection.

Primers used in a second PCR of about 6 to 12 cycles were a sample-barcoded 5' primer and a J-beta primer mix. With 12 random nucleotides, a template-switch adaptor tagged each individual cDNA molecule. Via MiXCR, TCRdb re-called the 5' RACE reads, giving one row per CDR3 protein. The sample yields about 670,000 distinct CDR3 sequences, 35% to 50% seen once. Sample: blood. The receptor's source is an elderly man in good health. This sequence joins TRBV7-2 and TRBJ2-1; 7 positions match TRBD1. DNA for the CDR3: TGTGCCAGCAGCTCTCTCCGACAGGGCTACAATGAGCAGTTCTTC. Translated: CASSSLRQGYNEQFF.